This T cell receptor (beta chain) appears in the sequencing data of a study of cytomegalovirus exposure and HLA in healthy donors. Study background: Samples from HLA-typed donors yielded about 80 million unique TCRs in an early data release.

The study, taken as a whole, reports: Cytomegalovirus status was reportedly diagnosed by the classifier with high specificity and sensitivity. There were several of the most significant clusters that appeared linked to common viral pathogens in a later analysis.

Comments on this clone: What it binds is not known.

Primers for the PCR totalled 60 Vbeta and 13 Jbeta. Only in-frame clones appear in the TCRdb table, and some are missing; sequencing was by immunoSEQ multiplex PCR. The sample consists of some 110,000 clones, 80% to 85% of them appearing once. At collection, donors were nominally healthy, but unrecorded immune exposures were probable. The sequence was collected from a woman aged 30 to 39 in good health and CMV-seronegative. Input material: PBMCs.

The CDR3 DNA is TGTGCCAGCAGTTTACAACTAGCGGGAGCGTACGAGCAGTACTTC. Its protein product is CASSLQLAGAYEQYF. The rearrangement joins TRBV28 to TRBJ2-7; 11 bases align to TRBD2. Germline CDR1 and CDR2: MDHEN and SYDVKM. V shed 2 bases and J 4 bases; nucleotides not matched to a gene: 4. The CDR3 extends over 15 amino acids.